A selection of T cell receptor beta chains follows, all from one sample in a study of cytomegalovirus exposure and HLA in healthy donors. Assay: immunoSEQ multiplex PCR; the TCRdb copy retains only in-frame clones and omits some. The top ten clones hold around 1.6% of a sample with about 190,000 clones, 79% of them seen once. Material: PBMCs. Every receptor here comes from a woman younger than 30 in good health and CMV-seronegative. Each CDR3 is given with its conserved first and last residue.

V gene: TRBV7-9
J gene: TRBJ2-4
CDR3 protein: CASSLMREGNIQYF

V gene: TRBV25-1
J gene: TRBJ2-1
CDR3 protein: CASSEYRGYNEQFF

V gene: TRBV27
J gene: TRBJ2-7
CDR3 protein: CASRRQRGEQYF

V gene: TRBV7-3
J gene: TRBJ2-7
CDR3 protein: CASSNTGGSLDEQYF

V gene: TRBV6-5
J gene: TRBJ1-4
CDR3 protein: CASSRGTAGEKLFF

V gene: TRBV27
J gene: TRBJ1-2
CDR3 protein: CASSLYKGTNYGYTF

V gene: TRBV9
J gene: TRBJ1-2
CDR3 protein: CASSATPTGPNYGYTF

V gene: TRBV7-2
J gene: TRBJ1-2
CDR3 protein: CASSPRRDYGYTF

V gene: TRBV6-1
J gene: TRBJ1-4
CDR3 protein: CASNRQATNPLFF

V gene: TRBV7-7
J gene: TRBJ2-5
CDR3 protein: CASSLGQQETQYF

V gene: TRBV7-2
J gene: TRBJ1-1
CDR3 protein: CASSLGRNTEAFF

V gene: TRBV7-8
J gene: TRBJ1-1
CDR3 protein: CASSLARSGTEAFF

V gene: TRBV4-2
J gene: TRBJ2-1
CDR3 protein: CASSSSDHNEQFF

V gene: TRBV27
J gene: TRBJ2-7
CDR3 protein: CASSPGRGGYEQYF

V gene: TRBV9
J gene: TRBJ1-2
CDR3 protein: CASSVDAGFSGLSRSNYGYTF

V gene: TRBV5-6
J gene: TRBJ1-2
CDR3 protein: CASSLVGASLYGYTF

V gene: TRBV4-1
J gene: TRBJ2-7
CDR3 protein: CASSQKTGSSYEQYF

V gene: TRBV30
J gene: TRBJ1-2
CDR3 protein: CAWSVHEGPGYTF

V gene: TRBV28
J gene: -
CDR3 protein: CASGGLAGGPNSYEQYF

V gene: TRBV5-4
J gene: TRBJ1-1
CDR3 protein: CASSLYWTGEGNTEAFF

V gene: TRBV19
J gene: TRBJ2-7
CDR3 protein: CASTDRGPTYEQYF

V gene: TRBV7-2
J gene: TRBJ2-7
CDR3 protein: CASSLNTYEQYF

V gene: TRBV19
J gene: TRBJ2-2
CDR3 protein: CASGEGLNTGELFF

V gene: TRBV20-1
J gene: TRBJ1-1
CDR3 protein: CSASIYTEAFF

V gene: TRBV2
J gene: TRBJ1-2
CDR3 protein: CASSDRGGNNGYTF

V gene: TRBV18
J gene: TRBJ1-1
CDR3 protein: CASSLETEAFF

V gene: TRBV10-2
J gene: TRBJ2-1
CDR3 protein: CASRPPSAGGRNEQFF

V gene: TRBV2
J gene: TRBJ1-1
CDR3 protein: CASNRVGRAEAFF

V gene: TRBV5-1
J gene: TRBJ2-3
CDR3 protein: CASSSFSGQGAKDTQYF

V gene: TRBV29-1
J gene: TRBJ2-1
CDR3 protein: CSVELGLAAMNEQFF

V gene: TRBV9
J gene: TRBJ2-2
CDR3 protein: CASSVGTDPGELFF

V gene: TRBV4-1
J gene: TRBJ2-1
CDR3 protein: CASSQPPDRGIYNEQFF

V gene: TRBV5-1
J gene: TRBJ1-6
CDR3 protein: CASSPMPVRATGSYNSPLHF

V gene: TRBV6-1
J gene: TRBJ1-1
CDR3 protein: CASNTGMVTEAFF

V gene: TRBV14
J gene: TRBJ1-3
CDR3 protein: CASRRTGLSGNTIYF

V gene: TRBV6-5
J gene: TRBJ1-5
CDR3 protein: CASSRDSPNQPQHF

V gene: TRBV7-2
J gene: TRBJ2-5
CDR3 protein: CASSLGTVYQETQYF

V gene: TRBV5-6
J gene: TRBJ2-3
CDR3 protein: CASSPAGGRADTQYF

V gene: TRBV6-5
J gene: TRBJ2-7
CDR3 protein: CASSPGTSIVEQYF

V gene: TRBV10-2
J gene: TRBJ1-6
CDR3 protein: CASSESDSYSPLHF

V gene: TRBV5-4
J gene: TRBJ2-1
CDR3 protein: CASSLDRYNEQFF

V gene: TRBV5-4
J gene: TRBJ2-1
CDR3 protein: CASSLAGGFGEQFF

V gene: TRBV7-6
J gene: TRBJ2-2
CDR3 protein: CASSLRGTGELFF

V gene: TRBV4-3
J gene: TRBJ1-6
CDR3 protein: CASSQGGWNSPLHF

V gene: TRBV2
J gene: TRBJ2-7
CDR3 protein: CASRTGTSGGDYEQYF

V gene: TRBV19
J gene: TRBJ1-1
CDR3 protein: CASSPGQGKIWTEAFF

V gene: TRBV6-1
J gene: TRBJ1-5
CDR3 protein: CASSEGLNQPQHF